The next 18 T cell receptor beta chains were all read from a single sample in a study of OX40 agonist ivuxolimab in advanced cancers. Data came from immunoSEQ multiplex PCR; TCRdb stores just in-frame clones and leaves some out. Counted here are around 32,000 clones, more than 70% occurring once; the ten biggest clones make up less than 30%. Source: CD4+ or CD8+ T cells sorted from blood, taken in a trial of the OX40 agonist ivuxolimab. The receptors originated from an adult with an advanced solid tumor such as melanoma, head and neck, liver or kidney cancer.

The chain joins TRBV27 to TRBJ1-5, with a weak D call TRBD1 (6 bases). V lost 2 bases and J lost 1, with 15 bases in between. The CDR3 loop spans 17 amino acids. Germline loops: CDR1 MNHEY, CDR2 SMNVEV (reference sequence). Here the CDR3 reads CASSLGAGAPSNQPQHF. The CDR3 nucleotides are TGTGCCAGCAGTTTAGGGGCAGGGGCCCCAAGCAATCAGCCCCAGCATTTT.

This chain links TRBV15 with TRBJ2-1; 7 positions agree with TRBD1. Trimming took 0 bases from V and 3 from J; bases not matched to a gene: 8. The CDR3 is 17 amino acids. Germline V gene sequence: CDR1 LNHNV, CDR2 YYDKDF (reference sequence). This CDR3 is CATSRDLIGGLYNEQFF. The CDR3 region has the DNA TGTGCCACCAGCAGAGATTTAATAGGGGGCCTCTACAATGAGCAGTTCTTC.

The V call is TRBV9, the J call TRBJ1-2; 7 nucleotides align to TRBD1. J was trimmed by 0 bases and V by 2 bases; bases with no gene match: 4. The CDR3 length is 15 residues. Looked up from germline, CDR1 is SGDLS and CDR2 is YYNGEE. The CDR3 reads CASSVDRLANYGYTF. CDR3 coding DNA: TGTGCCAGCAGCGTGGACAGGCTAGCTAACTATGGCTACACCTTC. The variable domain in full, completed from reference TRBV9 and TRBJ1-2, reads DSGVTQTPKHLITATGQRVTLRCSPRSGDLSVYWYQQSLDQGLQFLIQYYNGEERAKGNILERFSAQQFPDLHSELNLSSLELGDSALYFCASSVDRLANYGYTFGSGTRLTVV.

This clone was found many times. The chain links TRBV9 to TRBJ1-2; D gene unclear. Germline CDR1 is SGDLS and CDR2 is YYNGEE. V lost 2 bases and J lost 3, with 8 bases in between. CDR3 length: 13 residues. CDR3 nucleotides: TGTGCCAGCAGCGTCGCAGCCGACTATGGCTACACCTTC. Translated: CASSVAADYGYTF.

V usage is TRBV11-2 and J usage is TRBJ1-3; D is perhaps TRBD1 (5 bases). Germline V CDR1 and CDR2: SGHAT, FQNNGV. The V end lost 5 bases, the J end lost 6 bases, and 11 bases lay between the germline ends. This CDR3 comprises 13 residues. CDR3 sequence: CASSHLGENTIYF. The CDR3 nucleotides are TGTGCCAGCAGCCACCTAGGGGAAAACACCATATATTTT.

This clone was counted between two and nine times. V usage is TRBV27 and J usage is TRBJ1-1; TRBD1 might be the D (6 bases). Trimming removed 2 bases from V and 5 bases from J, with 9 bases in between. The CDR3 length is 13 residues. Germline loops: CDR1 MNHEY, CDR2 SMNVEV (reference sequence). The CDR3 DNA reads TGTGCCAGCAGTTTAAGGGGGGGGACTGAAGCTTTCTTT. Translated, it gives CASSLRGGTEAFF.

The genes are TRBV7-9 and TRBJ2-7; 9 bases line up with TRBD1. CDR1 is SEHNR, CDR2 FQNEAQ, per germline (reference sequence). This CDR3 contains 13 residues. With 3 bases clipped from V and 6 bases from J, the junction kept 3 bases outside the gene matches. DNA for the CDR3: TGTGCCAGCAGCTTGGGGACAGGGCGCGAGCAGTACTTC. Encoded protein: CASSLGTGREQYF.

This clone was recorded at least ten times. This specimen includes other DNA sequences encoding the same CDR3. As DNA, the CDR3 is TGTGCCAGCAGTTACGGCGGGGGAGGCTACGAGCAGTACTTC. Protein product: CASSYGGGGYEQYF. This chain links TRBV6-5 with TRBJ2-7; TRBD2 matches at 7 bases. Germline V gene data show CDR1 as MNHEY and CDR2 as SVGAGI. J was trimmed by 3 bases and V by 2 bases; bases with no gene match: 4. The CDR3 contains 14 residues.

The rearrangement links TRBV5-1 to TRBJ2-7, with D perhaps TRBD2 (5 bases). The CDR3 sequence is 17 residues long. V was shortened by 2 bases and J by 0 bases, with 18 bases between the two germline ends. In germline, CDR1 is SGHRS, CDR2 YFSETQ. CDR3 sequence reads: CASSFLFSGPNSYEQYF. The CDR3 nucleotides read TGCGCCAGCAGCTTTCTTTTCAGCGGCCCTAACTCCTACGAGCAGTACTTC.

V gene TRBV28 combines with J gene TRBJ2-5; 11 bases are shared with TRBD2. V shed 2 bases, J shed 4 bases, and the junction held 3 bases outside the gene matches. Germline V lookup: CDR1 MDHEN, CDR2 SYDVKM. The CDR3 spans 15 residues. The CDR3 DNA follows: TGTGCCAGCAGTTTAAGGGGGACTAGCGGAGAGACCCAGTACTTC. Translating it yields CASSLRGTSGETQYF. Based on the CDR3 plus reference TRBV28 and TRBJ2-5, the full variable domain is DVKVTQSSRYLVKRTGEKVFLECVQDMDHENMFWYRQDPGLGLRLIYFSYDVKMKEKGDIPEGYSVSREKKERFSLILESASTNQTSMYLCASSLRGTSGETQYFGPGTRLLVL.

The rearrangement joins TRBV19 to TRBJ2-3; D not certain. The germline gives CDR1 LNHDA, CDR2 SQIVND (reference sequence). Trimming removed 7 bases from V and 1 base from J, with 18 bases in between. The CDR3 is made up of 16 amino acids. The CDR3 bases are TGTGCCAGTACCAAAAACGGTGGCCTGCGCACAGATACGCAGTATTTT. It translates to CASTKNGGLRTDTQYF.

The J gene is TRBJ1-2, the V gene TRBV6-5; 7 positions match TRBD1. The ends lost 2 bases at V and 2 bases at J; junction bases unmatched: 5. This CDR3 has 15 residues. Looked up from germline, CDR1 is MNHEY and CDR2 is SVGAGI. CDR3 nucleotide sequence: TGTGCCAGCAGTTACGCCTTGACAGGGAACTATGGCTACACCTTC. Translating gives CASSYALTGNYGYTF.

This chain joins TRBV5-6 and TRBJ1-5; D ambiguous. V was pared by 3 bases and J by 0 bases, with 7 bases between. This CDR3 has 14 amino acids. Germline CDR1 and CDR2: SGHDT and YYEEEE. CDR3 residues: CASSSTDSNQPQHF. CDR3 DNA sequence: TGTGCCAGCAGCTCAACAGATAGCAATCAGCCCCAGCATTTT.

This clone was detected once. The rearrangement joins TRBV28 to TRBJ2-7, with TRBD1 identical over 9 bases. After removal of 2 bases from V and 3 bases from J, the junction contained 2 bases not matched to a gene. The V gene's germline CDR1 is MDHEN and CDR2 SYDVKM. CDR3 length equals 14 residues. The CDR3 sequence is CASSLPGQGYEQYF. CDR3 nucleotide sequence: TGTGCCAGCAGTTTACCGGGACAGGGCTACGAGCAGTACTTC.

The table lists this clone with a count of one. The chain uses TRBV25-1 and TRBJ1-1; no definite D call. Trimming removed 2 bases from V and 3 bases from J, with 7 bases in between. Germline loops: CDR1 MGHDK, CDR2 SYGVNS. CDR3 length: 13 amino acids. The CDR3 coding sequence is TGTGCCAGCAGTGAAAGAACTTACACTGAAGCTTTCTTT. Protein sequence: CASSERTYTEAFF. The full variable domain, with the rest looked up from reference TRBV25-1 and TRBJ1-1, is EADIYQTPRYLVIGTGKKITLECSQTMGHDKMYWYQQDPGMELHLIHYSYGVNSTEKGDLSSESTVSRIRTEHFPLTLESARPSHTSQYLCASSERTYTEAFFGQGTRLTVV.

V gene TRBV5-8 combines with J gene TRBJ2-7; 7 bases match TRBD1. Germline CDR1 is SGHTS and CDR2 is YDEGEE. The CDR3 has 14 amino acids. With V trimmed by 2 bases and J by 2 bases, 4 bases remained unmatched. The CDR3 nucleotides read TGTGCCAGCAGCTTACTAGGACAGGCCTACGAGCAGTACTTC. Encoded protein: CASSLLGQAYEQYF. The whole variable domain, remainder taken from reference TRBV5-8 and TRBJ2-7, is EAGVTQSPTHLIKTRGQQATLRCSPISGHTSVYWYQQALGLGLQFLLWYDEGEERNRGNFPPRFSGRQFPNYSSELNVNALELEDSALYLCASSLLGQAYEQYFGPGTRLTVT.

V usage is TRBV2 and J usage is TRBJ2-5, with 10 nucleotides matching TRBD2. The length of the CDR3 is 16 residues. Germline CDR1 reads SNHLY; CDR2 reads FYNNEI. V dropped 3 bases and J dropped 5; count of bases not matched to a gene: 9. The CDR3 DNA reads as TGTGCCAGCAGTGAGGGAGCGGGAGGGTTACGGGAGACCCAGTACTTC. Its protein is CASSEGAGGLRETQYF.

The CDR3 DNA reads TGCGCCAGCAGCTTGGGGACAGGATTTCCCTACAATGAGCAGTTCTTC. This codes for CASSLGTGFPYNEQFF. The genes are TRBV5-1 and TRBJ2-1; 7 bases line up with TRBD1. Germline V gene sequence: CDR1 SGHRS, CDR2 YFSETQ. CDR3 length equals 16 residues. V dropped 0 bases and J dropped 2; count of bases not matched to a gene: 5.